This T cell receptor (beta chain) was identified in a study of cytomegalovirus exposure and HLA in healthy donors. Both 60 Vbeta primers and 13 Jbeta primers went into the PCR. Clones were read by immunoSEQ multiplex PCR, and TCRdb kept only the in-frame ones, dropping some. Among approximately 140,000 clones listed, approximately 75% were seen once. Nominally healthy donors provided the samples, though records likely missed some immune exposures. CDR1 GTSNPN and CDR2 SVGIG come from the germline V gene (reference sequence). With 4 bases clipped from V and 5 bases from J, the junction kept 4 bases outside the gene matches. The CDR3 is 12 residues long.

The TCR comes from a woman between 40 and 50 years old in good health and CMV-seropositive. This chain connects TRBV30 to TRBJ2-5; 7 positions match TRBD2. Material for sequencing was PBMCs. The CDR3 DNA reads TGTGCCTGGAACGGGGGGAAGGAGACCCAGTACTTC. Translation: CAWNGGKETQYF. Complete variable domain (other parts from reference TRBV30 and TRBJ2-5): SQTIHQWPATLVQPVGSPLSLECTVEGTSNPNLYWYRQAAGRGLQLLFYSVGIGQISSEVPQNLSASRPQDRQFILSSKKLLLSDSGFYLCAWNGGKETQYFGPGTRLLVL.